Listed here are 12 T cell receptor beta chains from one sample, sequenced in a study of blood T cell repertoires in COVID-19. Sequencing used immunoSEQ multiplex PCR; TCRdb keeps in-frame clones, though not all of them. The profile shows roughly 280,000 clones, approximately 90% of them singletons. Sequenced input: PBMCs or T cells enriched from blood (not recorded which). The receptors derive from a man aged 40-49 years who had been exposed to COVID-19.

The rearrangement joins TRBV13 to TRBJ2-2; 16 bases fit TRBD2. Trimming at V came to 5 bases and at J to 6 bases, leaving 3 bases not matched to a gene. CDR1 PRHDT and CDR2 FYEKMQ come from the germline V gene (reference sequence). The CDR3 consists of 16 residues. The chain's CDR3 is CASSLGLAGGPGELFF. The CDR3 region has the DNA TGTGCCAGCAGCCTGGGACTAGCGGGAGGGCCCGGGGAGCTGTTTTTT. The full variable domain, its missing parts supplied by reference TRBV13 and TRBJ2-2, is AAGVIQSPRHLIKEKRETATLKCYPIPRHDTVYWYQQGPGQDPQFLISFYEKMQSDKGSIPDRFSAQQFSDYHSELNMSSLELGDSALYFCASSLGLAGGPGELFFGEGSRLTVL.

CDR3 amino acids: CASSSYPGNQPQHF. The CDR3 DNA reads as TGTGCCAGCAGTTCGTACCCGGGAAATCAGCCCCAGCATTTT. This sequence joins TRBV27 and TRBJ1-5; D remains unclear. Germline loops: CDR1 MNHEY, CDR2 SMNVEV (reference sequence). The CDR3 consists of 14 residues. V dropped 4 bases and J dropped 4 bases, with 11 bases sitting between them.

This chain's CDR3 is CASSLYIRNEQFF. The CDR3 bases are TGTGCCAGCAGCTTATACATCAGGAATGAGCAGTTCTTC. The J gene is TRBJ2-1, the V gene TRBV11-3; no clear D. This CDR3 region has 13 residues. Trimming shortened V by 2 bases and J by 7 bases, and 9 bases separated the two germline ends. Germline V gene sequence: CDR1 SGHNT, CDR2 YENEEA.

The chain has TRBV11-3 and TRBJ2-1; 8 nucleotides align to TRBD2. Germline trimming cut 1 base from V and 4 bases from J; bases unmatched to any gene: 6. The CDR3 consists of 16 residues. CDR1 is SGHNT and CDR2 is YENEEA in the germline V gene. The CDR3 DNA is TGTGCCAGCAGCTTAGGCTTCGGGAGGGCTTACAATGAGCAGTTCTTC. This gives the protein CASSLGFGRAYNEQFF.

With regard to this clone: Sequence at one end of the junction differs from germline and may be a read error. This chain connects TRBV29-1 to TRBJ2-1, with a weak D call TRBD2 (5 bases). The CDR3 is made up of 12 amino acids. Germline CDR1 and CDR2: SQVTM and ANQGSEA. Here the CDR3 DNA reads TGCAGCGTGGAAGGAGCGGACAATGAGCAGTTCTTC. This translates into CSVEGADNEQFF.

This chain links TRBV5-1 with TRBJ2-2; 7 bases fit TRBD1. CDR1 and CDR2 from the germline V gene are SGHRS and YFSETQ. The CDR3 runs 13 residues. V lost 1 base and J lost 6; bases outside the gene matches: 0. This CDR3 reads CASSLTGAGELFF. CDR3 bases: TGCGCCAGCAGCTTGACAGGGGCCGGGGAGCTGTTTTTT.

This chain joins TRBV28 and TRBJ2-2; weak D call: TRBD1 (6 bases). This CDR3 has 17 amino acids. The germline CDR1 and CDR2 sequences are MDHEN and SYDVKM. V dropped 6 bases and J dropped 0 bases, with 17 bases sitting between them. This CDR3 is CASRALGGGANTGELFF. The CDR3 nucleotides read TGTGCCAGCAGAGCTTTGGGTGGGGGCGCGAACACCGGGGAGCTGTTTTTT.

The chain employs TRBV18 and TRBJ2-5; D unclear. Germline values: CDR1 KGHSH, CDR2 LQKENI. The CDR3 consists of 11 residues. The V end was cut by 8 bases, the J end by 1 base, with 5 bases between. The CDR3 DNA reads TGTGCCAGCCTAGTCCAAGAGACCCAGTACTTC. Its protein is CASLVQETQYF.

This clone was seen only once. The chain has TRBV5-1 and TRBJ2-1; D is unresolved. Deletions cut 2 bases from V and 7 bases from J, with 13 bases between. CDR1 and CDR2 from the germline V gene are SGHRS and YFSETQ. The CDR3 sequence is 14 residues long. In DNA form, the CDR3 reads TGCGCCAGCAGCTTTTCCCCGCCTAGTAATGAGCAGTTCTTC. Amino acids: CASSFSPPSNEQFF.

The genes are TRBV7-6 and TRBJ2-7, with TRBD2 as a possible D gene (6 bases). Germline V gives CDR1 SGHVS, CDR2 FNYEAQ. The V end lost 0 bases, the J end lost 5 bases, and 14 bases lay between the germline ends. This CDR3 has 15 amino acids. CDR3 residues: CASSLARGRFDEQYF. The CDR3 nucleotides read TGTGCCAGCAGCTTAGCTCGGGGGAGATTCGACGAGCAGTACTTC.

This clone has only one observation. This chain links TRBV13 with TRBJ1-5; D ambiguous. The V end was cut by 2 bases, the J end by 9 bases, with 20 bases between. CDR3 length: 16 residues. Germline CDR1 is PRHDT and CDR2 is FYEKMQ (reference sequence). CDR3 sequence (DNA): TGTGCCAGCAGCTTAAAAAGTGTCACACCCCGAAGGCCCCAGCATTTT. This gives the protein CASSLKSVTPRRPQHF.

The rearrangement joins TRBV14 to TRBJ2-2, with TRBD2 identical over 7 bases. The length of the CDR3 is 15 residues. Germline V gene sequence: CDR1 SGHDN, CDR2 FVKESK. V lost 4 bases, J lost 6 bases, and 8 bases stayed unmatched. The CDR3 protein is CASSPRTSLAGELFF. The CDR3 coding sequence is TGTGCCAGCAGCCCGAGGACTAGTTTGGCCGGGGAGCTGTTTTTT.